These 7 T cell receptor beta chains came from one sample sequenced in a study of patients and donors after allogeneic stem cell transplantation. One entry per CDR3 protein, called by TCRdb with MiXCR from the RT-PCR reads. This table holds 95,000 to 120,000 distinct CDR3 sequences, 35% found once. Source material: blood, either unsorted or a sorted T cell fraction (not recorded which). The receptors come from a human donor who was either an allogeneic HSCT recipient or a stem cell or donor lymphocyte infusion donor (not recorded which). It is not recorded whose cells these are; they may come from a transplant donor.

The CDR3 DNA reads TGTGCCAGCAGCCAAGGCAGGGGCGAGCAGTACTTC. As protein: CASSQGRGEQYF. This rearrangement joins TRBV3-1 to TRBJ2-7, with a weak D call TRBD1 (6 bases). The CDR3 is 12 residues long. Germline CDR1 LGHDT, CDR2 YNNKEL (reference sequence). V gave up 1 base and J gave up 6 bases, with 7 bases separating them.

The rearrangement links TRBV18 to TRBJ2-5, with D possibly TRBD1 on 6 matching bases. CDR3 size: 15 residues. V was shortened by 5 bases and J by 1 base, with 14 bases between the two germline ends. The germline V gene encodes CDR1 KGHSH and CDR2 LQKENI. CDR3: CASSRDRTSQETQYF. The CDR3 DNA reads as TGTGCCAGCTCAAGAGACAGGACATCCCAAGAGACCCAGTACTTC.

This clonotype was recorded a few times. The CDR3, as DNA: TGTGCCAGCAGTTTTCCAGGACAGGGGACGTACGAGCAGTACTTC. Protein product: CASSFPGQGTYEQYF. The chain has TRBV12-3 or TRBV12-4 and TRBJ2-7; TRBD1 matches 9 bases. V dropped 3 bases and J dropped 4; count of bases not matched to a gene: 7. CDR3 length: 15 amino acids.

The chain couples TRBV4-2 to TRBJ1-1; no clear D gene. CDR3 length equals 14 residues. Germline CDR1 and CDR2: LGHNA and YNFKEQ. The V gene lost 3 bases and the J gene lost 6 bases, with 14 bases spanning the gap. This chain's CDR3 is CASSQASGIPEAFF. CDR3 sequence (DNA): TGTGCCAGCAGCCAGGCCAGTGGGATCCCTGAAGCTTTCTTT.

This clonotype was detected only once. The V and J genes are TRBV6-5 and TRBJ2-7; D may be TRBD1 or TRBD2 (6 bases each). The V gene lost 2 bases and the J gene lost 3 bases, with 11 bases spanning the gap. Germline V gives CDR1 MNHEY, CDR2 SVGAGI. This CDR3 is built from 14 residues. The CDR3 loop reads CASSYRGDLYEQYF. CDR3 nucleotides: TGTGCCAGCAGTTACAGGGGGGATCTCTACGAGCAGTACTTC.

J is TRBJ1-3 and V is TRBV28; D possibly corresponds to TRBD1 (5 bases). Trimming cost V 3 bases and J 0 bases, with 9 bases left between them. CDR1 is MDHEN, CDR2 SYDVKM, per germline. The CDR3 runs 15 residues. DNA of the CDR3: TGTGCCAGCAGTTTCGGACAAAGCTCTGGAAACACCATATATTTT. Amino acid sequence: CASSFGQSSGNTIYF.

About this clonotype: Germline and junction disagree at one end, which may indicate a read error. The J gene is TRBJ1-2, the V gene TRBV6-5, with 7 bases lining up with TRBD1. Per the germline V gene, CDR1 is MNHEY and CDR2 is SVGAGI. The CDR3 loop spans 15 amino acids. The CDR3 sequence is CACSYSQGSLYGYTF. CDR3 in DNA: TGTGCCTGCAGTTATTCACAGGGGTCCCTCTATGGCTACACCTTC.